These 13 T cell receptor beta chains were sequenced from one sample in a study of early T cells in non-severe SARS-CoV-2 infection. TCRdb reprocessed the 5' RACE reads with MiXCR, giving one entry per CDR3 protein. The table lists about 56,000 distinct CDR3 sequences, about 15% of them singletons. Source: whole blood, taken at baseline. The source is an adult who was a healthcare worker with PCR-confirmed SARS-CoV-2 infection or an uninfected control (not recorded which).

Note on this clonotype: The CDR3 ends on some other residue instead of the conserved phenylalanine or tryptophan, so this is likely a read error. This chain uses TRBV5-8 with TRBJ1-1; no definite D call. CDR3 size: 14 residues. Trimming left V 0 bases short and J 10 bases short, with 16 bases between. Germline V gene lookup returns CDR1 SGHTS and CDR2 YDEGEE. CDR3 residues: CASSLAQDLSLAFS. The CDR3, as DNA: TGTGCCAGCAGCTTGGCCCAAGATTTATCTCTAGCTTTCTCT.

This clonotype was seen a handful of times. CDR3 protein: CASSLGTTTQIHNEQFF. For the CDR3, the DNA is TGTGCCAGCAGCCTCGGGACCACCACACAAATTCACAATGAGCAGTTCTTC. The chain joins TRBV28 to TRBJ2-1, with D tentatively TRBD1 or TRBD2 (5 bases each). Looked up from germline, CDR1 is MDHEN and CDR2 is SYDVKM. The CDR3 extends over 17 amino acids. V gave up 6 bases and J gave up 5 bases, with 23 bases separating them.

A few counts support this clonotype. One end of the junction does not line up with germline, which may come from a read error. This rearrangement joins TRBV4-2 to TRBJ2-1; TRBD2 matches at 14 bases. CDR1 and CDR2 from the germline V gene are LGHNA and YNFKEQ. The CDR3 length is 14 residues. CDR3 in amino acids: CASSQGTSGSGQFF. The CDR3 DNA sequence: TGTGCCAGCAGTCAAGGGACTAGCGGGAGTGGGCAGTTCTTC.

This chain connects TRBV28 to TRBJ1-5; D remains ambiguous. The CDR3 is made up of 14 amino acids. The germline V gene encodes CDR1 MDHEN and CDR2 SYDVKM. V was cut by 4 bases and J by 7 bases, with 14 bases left in between. The CDR3 bases are TGTGCCAGCAGTTCAGGAATGGCTTGGCAGCCCCAGCATTTT. Residues: CASSSGMAWQPQHF.

V gene TRBV5-1 combines with J gene TRBJ2-7; TRBD2 matches 11 bases. The length of the CDR3 is 14 residues. Germline-derived CDR1 and CDR2 are SGHRS and YFSETQ. V dropped 2 bases and J dropped 6; count of bases not matched to a gene: 4. The chain's CDR3 is CASSFIAGGPEQYF. As DNA, the CDR3 is TGCGCCAGCAGCTTTATAGCGGGGGGGCCCGAGCAGTACTTC.

The table lists this clonotype with a few counts. The gene calls are TRBV12-3 or TRBV12-4 and TRBJ2-2, with a weak D call TRBD2 (5 bases). V shed 7 bases and J shed 4 bases, with 13 bases lying between them. The CDR3 spans 14 residues. The chain's CDR3 is CASTRRGSTGELFF. In nucleotides, the CDR3 is TGTGCCAGCACCCGACGGGGTTCCACCGGGGAGCTGTTTTTT.

The chain has TRBV5-1 and TRBJ1-5; a possible D gene is TRBD1 (6 bases). The germline V and J ends were trimmed by 4 bases and 6 bases, with 20 bases remaining between them. Germline CDR1 SGHRS, CDR2 YFSETQ. The CDR3 length is 16 residues. CDR3 coding DNA: TGCGCCAGCAGCCCCCTCCCGGCGGGGGCGGGTCAGCCCCAGCATTTT. Protein product: CASSPLPAGAGQPQHF.

This clonotype came up a few times. The rearrangement links TRBV10-1 to TRBJ2-2; D might be TRBD2 (6 bases). The CDR3 is 13 amino acids. V lost 3 bases and J 7 bases, leaving 9 bases between the germline ends. Germline lookup yields CDR1 WNHNN and CDR2 SYGVQD (reference sequence). The chain's CDR3 is CASSDPGGGELFF. As DNA, the CDR3 is TGCGCCAGCAGTGACCCCGGGGGCGGGGAGCTGTTTTTT.

The rearrangement uses TRBV29-1 and TRBJ2-3; tentative D call: TRBD2 (6 bases). Per germline, CDR1 SQVTM and CDR2 ANQGSEA. The CDR3 is 15 residues long. The CDR3 coding sequence is TGCAGTGCCACACCCCGGGGGATGGGCACAGATACGCAGTATTTT. Protein: CSATPRGMGTDTQYF.

The chain joins TRBV28 to TRBJ1-2; D is possibly TRBD1 (5 bases). The CDR3 runs to 14 residues. The V gene's germline CDR1 is MDHEN and CDR2 SYDVKM. The germline V and J ends were trimmed by 3 bases and 4 bases, with 12 bases remaining between them. This chain's CDR3 is CASSFPTVRYGYTF. CDR3 DNA sequence: TGTGCCAGCAGTTTTCCGACAGTCCGCTATGGCTACACCTTC.

The chain combines TRBV28 with TRBJ1-5; TRBD1 might be the D (5 bases). The CDR3 loop spans 14 amino acids. Germline-derived CDR1 and CDR2 are MDHEN and SYDVKM. V was shortened by 5 bases and J by 5 bases, with 13 bases between the two germline ends. CDR3 in amino acids: CASSPPTGDQPQHF. The CDR3 DNA sequence: TGTGCCAGCAGTCCACCTACGGGGGATCAGCCCCAGCATTTT.

This clonotype occurred many times. This chain connects TRBV27 to TRBJ2-2; 9 nucleotides line up with TRBD1. From germline, CDR1 is MNHEY and CDR2 SMNVEV (reference sequence). V dropped 6 bases and J dropped 4; count of bases not matched to a gene: 6. This CDR3 spans 15 amino acids. Here the CDR3 DNA reads TGTGCCAGCAGGTGGGACAGGGATAGCACCGGGGAGCTGTTTTTT. It is translated as CASRWDRDSTGELFF.

This clonotype has just a few counts. The CDR3 DNA is TGTGCCAGCAGGGCTCGACTAGACTCCTACGAGCAGTACTTC. It translates to CASRARLDSYEQYF. The genes are TRBV6-6 and TRBJ2-7; D is perhaps TRBD2 (6 bases). CDR1 is MNHNY, CDR2 SVGAGI, per germline (reference sequence). CDR3 size: 14 residues. V lost 6 bases, J lost 0 bases, and 12 bases lay in between.